This note documents a single TCR beta chain sequence. Its antigen remains unidentified. Qualities for individual bases were not recorded, and no much larger clone is one base off. The library was produced with the immunoSEQ multiplex PCR assay. For the multiplex PCR, a mixture combining 60 forward primers for TCR Vbeta segments and 13 reverse primers for TCR Jbeta segments was used. The CDR3 region of rearranged TCR beta genes was amplified from genomic DNA by a multiplex PCR assay. Amplified TCR beta libraries were sequenced as 87-base-pair reads on the Illumina HiSeq System. Per the source publication's procedure: Across the 670 or so repertoires, a later analysis counted around 80 million unique TCR beta chains, approximately 12 million of which were shared by at least two donors. To remove PCR and sequencing errors, raw reads were error-corrected and collapsed into unique sequences using a nearest-neighbor algorithm that merged closely related sequences. CDR3 sequences were aligned to IMGT reference sequences to assign V, D and J gene segments. For a sequence to be retained, a match of at least six nucleotides was required to both a V gene segment and a J gene segment. A rearrangement was called productive if the CDR3 had no stop codons and remained in frame with V and J, and every other rearrangement was called non-productive. Following IMGT convention, CDR3 was defined as the stretch from the second conserved V-encoded cysteine to the conserved J-encoded phenylalanine. The earlier analysis of about 570 of the donors excluded any sequence lacking an unambiguous match to a single V gene segment. In an earlier analysis of 587 of the donors, V segments were called functional above 56.7% productive rearrangements and were called segregating when the between-donor standard deviation exceeded 5%. To diagnose cytomegalovirus status from the catalog of TCR beta chain sequences, a statistical classification framework was built. In a later analysis, TCR nucleotide sequences were compared against IMGT/GENE-DB human TR gene sequences so that V and J genes could be assigned. The TCRdist pipeline was used in a later analysis to assign CDR3 sequences and most-parsimonious VDJ recombination scenarios. In a later analysis, each TCR beta chain was defined by its CDR3 amino acid sequence together with its V-gene family, and reads lacking a unique V-gene family were excluded. A later analysis removed roughly 590 highly shared, low-generation-probability nucleotide sequences to deal with suspected cross-contamination and a sequencing artifact. A later analysis calculated a clonal expansion index for each public chain from normalized within-repertoire ranks of inferred template counts. In a later analysis, generation probabilities were computed with a VDJ recombination model fitted to out-of-frame rearrangements, and the resulting probabilities were checked against IGoR. A later analysis scored TCR-TCR, TCR-HLA and TCR-CMV co-occurrence with hypergeometric tests, applying a repertoire-size bias correction to TCR pairs. To estimate false discovery rates, a later analysis permuted the HLA or CMV assignments 20 times. In a later analysis, co-occurring TCRs were grouped using DBSCAN, with TCRdist sequence similarity added in when clustering inside HLA-allele-positive subsets. Repertoires with fewer than 30,000 or more than 120,000 public chains, plus five repertoires with anomalous nucleotide sharing, were excluded from co-occurrence clustering. Sourced from immuneACCESS, this table was stored by TCRdb with only in-frame sequences that have V and J called. A share of the clones is absent; for the studies checked, an unresolved V gene accounts for under half, and the remainder has no known explanation. V and J calls and clone size come straight from that table; D and trimming were deduced from the DNA. This sample holds 150,000 to 200,000 clones; 80% were observed only once. The ten largest clones capture roughly 6.2% of the sample.

CDR1 and CDR2, per the germline V gene, are SQVTM and ANQGSEA. The CDR3 holds 13 amino acids from the cysteine to the phenylalanine. Only the CDR3 part of the read is kept: 39 bases, read in frame from the first base. After removal of 5 bases from V and 8 bases from J, the junction retains 8 bases not matched to a gene. In total, 500 to 700 healthy bone marrow donors made up the cohort. All cohort members were sampled while nominally healthy, although unrecorded immune exposures were likely present. The donor tested CMV seropositive and was one of the 289 seropositive cohort members. Every donor gave a peripheral blood sample, and the peripheral blood mononuclear cells from that sample were used for TCR beta sequencing. Genomic DNA extraction from the blood cell samples was performed with the Qiagen DNeasy Blood Extraction Kit. The data belong to a study of cytomegalovirus exposure and HLA in healthy donors (dated by TCRdb to about 2017). For the study in its entirety: An earlier analysis of approximately 600 of the donors reported about 250 Gb of sequence data and 117 million unique TCR beta sequences from 150 million to 200 million T cells. The study used immunosequencing to profile the T cell repertoires of 666 subjects and linked those repertoires to cytomegalovirus serostatus. In addition to the first cohort of several hundred subjects, a separate validation cohort of about 120 different subjects was used. Every repertoire in the discovery cohort had been generated on one and the same sequencing platform. Rather than drawing on any new phenotypic data, the later analysis identified candidate immune exposures from TCR beta sequences and the way those sequences occurred across donors. An earlier analysis of approximately 640 of the donors applied high-throughput TCR beta sequencing to assess whether each TCR beta V gene segment acted as functional or pseudogenic. Donor age, sex, ethnicity and CMV serostatus were compiled alongside the repertoire data. To predict cytomegalovirus infection status, the study brought together high-throughput TCR immunosequencing, statistical association of individual TCRs with disease status, and machine learning. Typing coverage differed by locus: A, B, C, DRB1 and DQB1 were typed in roughly 620-630 donors, DQA1 in approximately 520, DPA1 in around 600, and DPB1 in just under 480. The study aimed to test whether cataloging public T cell receptors could reveal signatures of past pathogen exposure. A later analysis re-analyzed previously published TCR beta repertoires from approximately 670 donors and added high-resolution HLA genotyping to study TCR occurrence patterns. Among some 400 genotyped donors of the cohort, an average of 235,054 unique TCR beta nucleotide sequences were sequenced per donor, around 20% of them non-productive. About 300 gigabases of sequencing data and 80 million or so unique TCR sequences were included in an early release covering several hundred HLA-typed donors. In a later genetic analysis, genome-wide SNP genotypes for about 65% of the 666 donors were used, and that subset was treated as a discovery cohort. Five DR-DQ haplotypes were treated as single units for association and clustering because of strong linkage in the cohort. Class I and class II HLA loci were covered by the typing at four-digit resolution. Of the 350 to 450 genotyped donors, approximately 83% fell in the genetic ancestry cluster associated with self-reported Caucasian donors.

Results the study describes overall, beyond this receptor: According to a later analysis, TCR association rates differed among HLA loci, with DRB1 alleles showing the most associated TCRs and HLA-C alleles showing the fewest. Correlated functional status among segregating V segments might reflect linkage disequilibrium, but an unknown experimental factor could not be ruled out. Only TCR beta chains were sequenced in this cohort, and the absence of alpha or paired-chain data limited detectable features. A later analysis found that HLA-associated TCR beta chains were more clonally expanded and had lower generation probabilities than equally common non-associated chains. A later analysis reported that several top co-occurrence clusters appeared linked to parvovirus B19, influenza, CMV and Epstein-Barr virus. A group of highly shared sequence variants was considered likely to be a technical artifact of the sequencing pipeline. Assigning TCR associations to individual alleles was difficult when HLA alleles, especially DR and DQ, strongly co-occurred. In a later analysis, most CMV-associated TCR beta chains were found to appear HLA-restricted, with HLA associations seemingly driven largely by CMV exposure. The authors suggested that the approach could potentially be generalized to other disease states and immunological phenotypes. Most TCR sequences were seen in very few donors, while some public TCRs were found in many individuals. For the cohort, immune exposure information was limited to CMV serostatus. In vitro tests confirmed that a few of the cytomegalovirus-associated TCR beta chains recognize cytomegalovirus antigens. In an earlier analysis of about 540 of the donors, most TCR beta V segments were observed in productive rearrangements about 90% or about 30% of the time, broadly matching IMGT annotations. Over 15 rarely observed V segments, including chromosome 9 orphons, were excluded from the earlier analysis of approximately 500 of the donors because counts were too low. HLA typing was unavailable for some donors at each locus, so association tests used only the typed subset. V-gene and J-gene trimming of TCR beta chains was associated with a missense DCLRE1C variant in a later genetic analysis, and the association was replicated in an independent cohort. In a later genetic analysis, fewer N-insertions in productive TCRs were reported among donors in an Asian-associated ancestry cluster than the approximately 710-donor mean. Roughly uniform sequencing depth across donors was assumed in presence/absence analyses, although this assumption may not hold. The classifier was reported to diagnose cytomegalovirus status with high specificity and sensitivity in both the original and validation cohorts. The study gave a list of around 170 TCR beta chains associated with cytomegalovirus. The 87-base-pair reads could not distinguish some IMGT-functional V segments, including TRBV6-2 and TRBV6-3, so those segments were excluded. A later analysis associated 16,951 TCR beta sequences with specific HLA alleles at a false discovery rate of 0.05. A further reported finding was that TCR beta sequences accurately predicted the HLA-A and HLA-B alleles for most subjects in the first cohort.

The source material was PBMCs. This chain joins TRBV29-1 to TRBJ1-4, and TRBD1 matches 7 of the central bases. The clonotype originates from a male donor in good health and CMV-seropositive. The DNA sequence reads TGCAGCGTTACAGGGGTGGTAGGGGAAAAACTGTTTTTT. Its translation reads: CSVTGVVGEKLFF.